Sequencing of this TCR beta chain was carried out in a study of blood T cell repertoires in COVID-19. Across the whole study: Acute-phase and convalescent COVID-19 samples originated in the United States, Italy and Spain. T cells, B-cell-depleted T cells, or PBMCs provided the cDNA or gDNA that served as material.

Germline V gives CDR1 SGHRS, CDR2 YFSETQ. V trimming: 0 bases; J trimming: 2 bases; junction bases outside the gene matches: 6. The CDR3 is made up of 16 amino acids. Repertoires were generated with immunoSEQ multiplex PCR, while TCRdb's copy carries only in-frame clones and drops some. The sample lists 25,000 to 35,000 clones, roughly nine tenths occurring once. The chain uses TRBV5-1 and TRBJ2-7, with TRBD1 matching over 9 bases. The sequencing sample was made of peripheral blood. This receptor was taken from a man older than 75 with acute or convalescent COVID-19. CDR3 nucleotides: TGCGCCAGCAGCTTGGAAGGGACAGGGTATGCCTACGAGCAGTACTTC. As protein: CASSLEGTGYAYEQYF.